Following are 13 T cell receptor beta chains from one sample sequenced in a study of T cells in Graves' hyperthyroidism and ophthalmopathy. Amplification yielded TCR beta CDR3 regions, with RNA transcripts as the source. An initial round of RT-PCR targeting the TCR CDR3 relied on the HTBI primer set. Each CDR3 protein gets one entry after TCRdb re-called the multiplex PCR reads with MiXCR. The table records around 690,000 distinct CDR3 sequences, 15% to 20% of them present only once. Sequences were obtained from blood. All receptors come from a man aged 50-59 years with Graves' hyperthyroidism.

The rearrangement links TRBV4-3 to TRBJ2-3; 10 bases align to TRBD2. Germline V gene data show CDR1 as LGHNA and CDR2 as YSLEER. This CDR3 has 15 residues. V shed 0 bases and J 3 bases; nucleotides not matched to a gene: 0. The chain's CDR3 is CASSQDSGRTDTQYF. The CDR3 bases are TGCGCCAGCAGCCAAGATAGCGGGAGGACAGATACGCAGTATTTT.

This clonotype came up many times. The V call is TRBV7-6, the J call TRBJ2-1; D might be TRBD1 or TRBD2, each matching 5 bases. The CDR3 loop spans 14 amino acids. Germline CDR1 SGHVS, CDR2 FNYEAQ. Trimming cost V 6 bases and J 4 bases, with 13 bases left between them. The CDR3 sequence: CASSPGTGYNEQFF. The CDR3, as DNA: TGTGCCAGCAGTCCGGGGACGGGGTACAATGAGCAGTTCTTC.

In its sample, this clonotype was seen a few times. This chain links TRBV6-1 with TRBJ2-7, with 8 bases identical to TRBD2. The CDR3 runs 12 residues. Germline V lookup: CDR1 MNHNS, CDR2 SASEGT. CDR3 coding DNA: TGTGTAGCACGCGGGAGGACTTGGGAGCAGTACTTC. Its protein is CVARGRTWEQYF.

The V gene is TRBV29-1, the J gene TRBJ1-1; 9 bases line up with TRBD1. Trimming cost V 3 bases and J 3 bases; bases outside gene matches: 20. Germline V gene sequence: CDR1 SQVTM, CDR2 ANQGSEA. This CDR3 has 19 amino acids. The CDR3 nucleotides are TGCAGCGTTGAGCGCTCCCGGGGAGGACAGGGGAGATGGTACACTGAAGCTTTCTTT. Its translation: CSVERSRGGQGRWYTEAFF.

About this clonotype itself: A much more abundant neighbour one base away suggests this may be a read error. The CDR3, as DNA: TGTGACAGCAGTTTTCGGCTAGCGGGAGGGCTGACCAATGAGCAGTTCTTC. Amino acid sequence: CDSSFRLAGGLTNEQFF. The chain recombines TRBV12-3 or TRBV12-4 with TRBJ2-1, with TRBD2 matching over 12 bases. The CDR3 sequence is 17 residues long.

This clonotype was seen a few times. This rearrangement joins TRBV28 to TRBJ1-3, with a tentative D call TRBD1 (6 bases). In germline, CDR1 is MDHEN, CDR2 SYDVKM. V lost 6 bases, J lost 2 bases, and 14 bases lay in between. CDR3 length equals 15 residues. The CDR3 spells CASSQQGRPGNTIYF. The DNA of the CDR3 is TGTGCCAGCAGCCAACAGGGACGGCCTGGAAACACCATATATTTT.

This clonotype was detected only a few times. The V and J genes are TRBV19 and TRBJ2-2; 7 bases map to TRBD1. There are 14 residues in the CDR3. V lost 10 bases and J lost 3; bases outside the gene matches: 8. Germline values: CDR1 LNHDA, CDR2 SQIVND (reference sequence). CDR3 sequence: CATHRGQHTGELFF. The CDR3 coding sequence is TGTGCCACCCACAGGGGACAGCACACCGGGGAGCTGTTTTTT. The full variable domain, completed using reference TRBV19 and TRBJ2-2, is DGGITQSPKYLFRKEGQNVTLSCEQNLNHDAMYWYRQDPGQGLRLIYYSQIVNDFQKGDIAEGYSVSREKKESFPLTVTSAQKNPTAFYLCATHRGQHTGELFFGEGSRLTVL.

In this sample, this clonotype turned up many times. The rearrangement uses TRBV11-2 and TRBJ2-1; TRBD1 might be the D (5 bases). Germline V gives CDR1 SGHAT, CDR2 FQNNGV. Trimming took 3 bases from V and 4 from J, leaving 16 bases between them. The CDR3 totals 16 residues. For the CDR3, the DNA is TGTGCCAGCAGCTTCCCAGGGATTATCTATTACAATGAGCAGTTCTTC. Its protein product is CASSFPGIIYYNEQFF.

This clonotype was counted between two and nine times. The chain is built from TRBV5-1 and TRBJ2-6; 9 bases align to TRBD1. The CDR3 contains 17 residues. Germline V gene lookup returns CDR1 SGHRS and CDR2 YFSETQ. V lost 6 bases, J lost 0 bases, and 7 bases stayed unmatched. For the CDR3, the DNA is TGCGCCAGCACTCGGACAGGGGACAACTCTGGGGCCAACGTCCTGACTTTC. It codes for CASTRTGDNSGANVLTF.

The chain joins TRBV6-2 or TRBV6-3 to TRBJ2-7; 8 bases fit TRBD1. V shed 7 bases, J shed 0 bases, and the junction held 11 bases outside the gene matches. Germline CDR1 is MNHEY and CDR2 is SVGEGT. The CDR3 spans 16 residues. The CDR3 nucleotides are TGTGCCAGCACCCCGGTACAGGGGGTTAACTCCTACGAGCAGTACTTC. It yields the protein CASTPVQGVNSYEQYF.

At least ten counts were recorded for this clonotype. V gene TRBV6-2 or TRBV6-3 combines with J gene TRBJ1-5; TRBD1 aligns across 7 bases. Germline CDR1 reads MNHEY; CDR2 reads SVGEGT. This CDR3 region has 15 residues. With 0 bases clipped from V and 2 bases from J, the junction kept 1 base outside the gene matches. DNA for the CDR3: TGTGCCAGCAGTTACTCCGGACAGGGCAATCAGCCCCAGCATTTT. Amino acid sequence: CASSYSGQGNQPQHF.

This clonotype was seen a few times. The chain links TRBV28 to TRBJ2-5; D remains ambiguous. Germline lookup yields CDR1 MDHEN and CDR2 SYDVKM. This CDR3 comprises 15 residues. The V and J ends lost 4 bases and 5 bases respectively, with 17 bases between them. The DNA for the CDR3 is TGTGCCAGCAGTTCCCTGGATCTGCCGAAGGAGACCCAGTACTTC. Translation: CASSSLDLPKETQYF.

The genes are TRBV28 and TRBJ1-5; D ambiguous. V lost 6 bases, J lost 3 bases, and 9 bases lay in between. There are 13 residues in the CDR3. CDR1 and CDR2 (germline): MDHEN, SYDVKM. CDR3 loop: CASSRGFNQPQHF. The CDR3 bases are TGTGCCAGCAGCCGGGGATTCAATCAGCCCCAGCATTTT.